The 27 T cell receptor beta chains in this list originate from one sample, sequenced in a study of control samples from healthy donors and cancer patients. Clones were sequenced by immunoSEQ multiplex PCR, and TCRdb holds only the in-frame ones, with some missing. The repertoire holds approximately 86,000 clones, with approximately 81% as singletons. Sequencing was performed on blood. These receptors were collected from a woman between 40 and 50 years old in good health.

The chain carries TRBV9 and TRBJ2-3; 8 bases map to TRBD2. Germline V CDR1 and CDR2: SGDLS, YYNGEE. J lost 4 bases, V lost 2 bases, and 12 bases had no gene match. The CDR3 contains 17 residues. The CDR3 reads CASSVGTRSGVSDTQYF. CDR3 DNA: TGTGCCAGCAGCGTGGGGACTAGGAGCGGGGTGTCAGATACGCAGTATTTT.

Here the CDR3 DNA reads TGTGCCAGCAGCTTGCTCTCCGGGACAGGGGGAAACGTCCTGACTTTC. This translates into CASSLLSGTGGNVLTF. The chain is built from TRBV7-9 and TRBJ2-6, with TRBD1 identical over 11 bases. The CDR3 covers 16 residues. The trim removed 3 bases at V and 10 bases at J, leaving 8 bases unmatched. Germline loops: CDR1 SEHNR, CDR2 FQNEAQ (reference sequence).

This rearrangement joins TRBV7-2 to TRBJ1-2, with unresolved D. The CDR3 runs 13 residues. V was trimmed by 5 bases and J by 3 bases, leaving 10 bases between them. Germline values: CDR1 SGHTA, CDR2 FQGNSA. CDR3 amino acids: CASSEPPDYGYTF. CDR3 bases: TGTGCCAGCAGCGAGCCGCCCGACTATGGCTACACCTTC.

The chain recombines TRBV15 with TRBJ1-5; no definite D call. The CDR3 has 14 residues. CDR1 is LNHNV, CDR2 YYDKDF, per germline (reference sequence). Trimming cost V 6 bases and J 7 bases, with 16 bases left between them. CDR3 coding DNA: TGTGCCACCAGTTTACCGGGAGGTTTGCAGCCCCAGCATTTT. It yields the protein CATSLPGGLQPQHF.

This sequence joins TRBV7-2 and TRBJ1-5, with D possibly being TRBD1 (5 bases). V lost 4 bases, J lost 0 bases, and 10 bases lay in between. CDR1 SGHTA and CDR2 FQGNSA come from the germline V gene. The CDR3 runs 15 residues. CDR3 sequence reads: CASSSSGYSNQPQHF. DNA of the CDR3: TGTGCCAGCAGCTCCTCAGGGTATAGCAATCAGCCCCAGCATTTT. Full variable domain (outside the CDR3, taken from reference TRBV7-2 and TRBJ1-5): GAGVSQSPSNKVTEKGKDVELRCDPISGHTALYWYRQSLGQGLEFLIYFQGNSAPDKSGLPSDRFSAERTGGSVSTLTIQRTQQEDSAVYLCASSSSGYSNQPQHFGDGTRLSIL.

The chain couples TRBV11-3 to TRBJ1-1, with 9 positions matching TRBD1. Trimming cost V 5 bases and J 6 bases; bases outside gene matches: 13. The CDR3 is made up of 16 amino acids. The germline V gene encodes CDR1 SGHNT and CDR2 YENEEA. The CDR3 nucleotides are TGTGCCAGCAGCCCGGGGACAGGGAGGTTTTTCGCTGAAGCTTTCTTT. This codes for CASSPGTGRFFAEAFF.

V and J are TRBV19 and TRBJ2-5, with TRBD1 identical over 10 bases. Germline CDR1 LNHDA, CDR2 SQIVND (reference sequence). After removal of 5 bases from V and 4 bases from J, the junction contained 7 bases not matched to a gene. This CDR3 is 15 amino acids long. Here the CDR3 DNA reads TGTGCCAGTAGTCCGGGACAGGGGCGGGGAGAGACCCAGTACTTC. Translating it yields CASSPGQGRGETQYF.

J is TRBJ1-6 and V is TRBV6-1; no definite D call. The germline V gene encodes CDR1 MNHNS and CDR2 SASEGT. V was shortened by 0 bases and J by 7 bases, with 7 bases between the two germline ends. The CDR3 has 14 residues. CDR3 loop: CASSEAPSNSPLHF. In nucleotides, the CDR3 is TGTGCCAGCAGTGAAGCTCCATCAAATTCACCCCTCCACTTT.

The genes are TRBV6-2 or TRBV6-3 and TRBJ1-2; D is undetermined. Between the trimmed V and J ends, which lost 4 bases and 4 bases, there was a span of 16 bases. Germline values: CDR1 MNHEY, CDR2 SVGEGT. This CDR3 has 15 residues. The CDR3 is CASSSRTLSIYGYTF. In nucleotides, the CDR3 is TGTGCCAGCAGTTCCCGGACCTTAAGCATCTATGGCTACACCTTC.

The gene calls are TRBV5-6 and TRBJ2-5, with 7 bases identical to TRBD1. This CDR3 spans 15 amino acids. CDR1 and CDR2 (germline): SGHDT, YYEEEE. Trimming cost V 4 bases and J 2 bases; bases outside gene matches: 8. CDR3 region: CASSLSGTAQETQYF. DNA for the CDR3: TGTGCCAGCAGCCTTTCGGGGACAGCACAAGAGACCCAGTACTTC.

The V gene is TRBV30, the J gene TRBJ1-3; no reliable D call. Germline values: CDR1 GTSNPN, CDR2 SVGIG (reference sequence). Trimming removed 0 bases from V and 7 bases from J, with 4 bases in between. The CDR3 is 11 amino acids. CDR3: CAWSVGNTIYF. CDR3 nucleotide sequence: TGTGCCTGGAGTGTTGGGAACACCATATATTTT.

The chain couples TRBV5-5 to TRBJ2-5; D may be TRBD2 (6 bases). Germline V gene data show CDR1 as SGHKS and CDR2 as YYEKEE (reference sequence). The germline V and J ends were trimmed by 4 bases and 2 bases, with 15 bases remaining between them. The CDR3 spans 15 residues. The CDR3 nucleotides are TGTGCCAGCAGCCAGCGGGCCGATGAGCAAGAGACCCAGTACTTC. This gives the protein CASSQRADEQETQYF.

The chain is built from TRBV11-1 and TRBJ1-1; D call uncertain. The germline CDR1 and CDR2 sequences are SGHAT and FQDESV (reference sequence). V lost 1 base and J 1 base, leaving 7 bases between the germline ends. CDR3 length equals 14 residues. For the CDR3, the DNA is TGTGCCAGCAGCTTAGTAGGGCCGAACACTGAAGCTTTCTTT. Encoded protein: CASSLVGPNTEAFF.

The genes are TRBV27 and TRBJ2-7, with D perhaps matching TRBD1 (6 bases). V was clipped by 8 bases and J by 0 bases, with 17 bases between them. CDR1 is MNHEY and CDR2 is SMNVEV in the germline V gene (reference sequence). The CDR3 extends over 15 amino acids. CDR3 loop: CASGSDRWSSYEQYF. The CDR3 DNA is TGTGCCAGCGGCTCTGACAGGTGGAGCTCCTACGAGCAGTACTTC.

There are many counts of this clone. The chain links TRBV7-9 to TRBJ1-3; 8 bases align to TRBD1. Germline V lookup: CDR1 SEHNR, CDR2 FQNEAQ (reference sequence). CDR3 size: 15 residues. The V gene end was trimmed by 5 bases and the J gene end by 4 bases; junction bases not matched to a gene: 7. CDR3 protein: CASSPQGAAGNTIYF. CDR3 nucleotides: TGTGCCAGCAGCCCCCAGGGGGCCGCAGGAAACACCATATATTTT. The variable domain in full, with the rest retrieved from reference TRBV7-9 and TRBJ1-3, is DTGVSQNPRHKITKRGQNVTFRCDPISEHNRLYWYRQTLGQGPEFLTYFQNEAQLEKSRLLSDRFSAERPKGSFSTLEIQRTEQGDSAMYLCASSPQGAAGNTIYFGEGSWLTVV.

V is TRBV3-1 (or the pseudogene TRBV3-2) and J is TRBJ1-1; the D is unclear. This CDR3 is built from 15 residues. Germline assignment: CDR1 LGHDT and CDR2 YNNKEL (reference sequence). Trimming took off 2 bases at V and 1 base at J, with 11 bases between the two ends. The CDR3 loop reads CASSQSSRRNTEAFF. The CDR3 DNA sequence: TGTGCCAGCAGCCAATCAAGCAGGAGGAACACTGAAGCTTTCTTT.

V gene TRBV19 combines with J gene TRBJ1-5; 7 bases are a match to TRBD1. Germline values: CDR1 LNHDA, CDR2 SQIVND (reference sequence). The V segment lost 7 bases and the J segment 4 bases; nucleotides outside the gene matches: 7. The CDR3 runs 14 residues. CDR3 residues: CASTLGQTNQPQHF. In DNA, the CDR3 is TGTGCCAGTACCCTGGGACAGACTAATCAGCCCCAGCATTTT. The whole variable domain, remainder taken from reference TRBV19 and TRBJ1-5, is DGGITQSPKYLFRKEGQNVTLSCEQNLNHDAMYWYRQDPGQGLRLIYYSQIVNDFQKGDIAEGYSVSREKKESFPLTVTSAQKNPTAFYLCASTLGQTNQPQHFGDGTRLSIL.

This rearrangement joins TRBV7-2 to TRBJ2-1, with 12 bases that match TRBD2. CDR1 SGHTA and CDR2 FQGNSA come from the germline V gene. V shed 5 bases and J 3 bases; nucleotides not matched to a gene: 5. There are 16 residues in the CDR3. The CDR3 protein is CASSHLAGGVYNEQFF. The DNA of the CDR3 is TGTGCCAGCAGCCATCTAGCGGGGGGGGTCTACAATGAGCAGTTCTTC.

The rearrangement links TRBV4-1 to TRBJ2-3; a weak D match, TRBD2 (5 bases). V was clipped by 1 base and J by 3 bases, with 8 bases between them. The CDR3 covers 14 residues. Germline lookup yields CDR1 MGHRA and CDR2 YSYEKL. In DNA form, the CDR3 reads TGCGCCAGCAGCCAAGTGACGGGGACAGATACGCAGTATTTT. It is translated as CASSQVTGTDTQYF.

This CDR3 is CASSLQGVHEQFF. DNA of the CDR3: TGCGCCAGCAGCTTGCAAGGAGTTCATGAGCAGTTCTTC. This chain uses TRBV5-1 with TRBJ2-1; D is ambiguous. The germline V gene encodes CDR1 SGHRS and CDR2 YFSETQ. V lost 1 base to trimming and J lost 8 bases, with 10 bases between them. This CDR3 is built from 13 residues. The full variable domain, its missing parts supplied by reference TRBV5-1 and TRBJ2-1, is KAGVTQTPRYLIKTRGQQVTLSCSPISGHRSVSWYQQTPGQGLQFLFEYFSETQRNKGNFPGRFSGRQFSNSRSEMNVSTLELGDSALYLCASSLQGVHEQFFGPGTRLTVL.

The rearrangement links TRBV6-2 or TRBV6-3 to TRBJ1-1; D call uncertain. Trimming shortened V by 2 bases and J by 3 bases, and 10 bases separated the two germline ends. The CDR3 loop spans 14 amino acids. Looked up from germline, CDR1 is MNHEY and CDR2 is SVGEGT. The CDR3 loop is CASSYENSDTEAFF. The DNA for the CDR3 is TGTGCCAGCAGTTACGAGAATTCGGACACTGAAGCTTTCTTT.

The chain uses TRBV9 and TRBJ2-7; 7 bases fit TRBD2. With 0 bases clipped from V and 0 bases from J, the junction kept 3 bases outside the gene matches. Looked up from germline, CDR1 is SGDLS and CDR2 is YYNGEE. The CDR3 runs to 15 residues. For the CDR3, the DNA is TGTGCCAGCAGCGTAGCGTCTAGCGGCTCCTACGAGCAGTACTTC. Amino acids: CASSVASSGSYEQYF.

The gene calls are TRBV10-1 and TRBJ2-1, with D possibly called TRBD1 or TRBD2 (5 bases each). Germline-derived CDR1 and CDR2 are WNHNN and SYGVQD (reference sequence). The CDR3 has 13 residues. V was pared by 10 bases and J by 10 bases, with 20 bases between. The CDR3 protein is CATRRDPSSEQFF. In nucleotides, the CDR3 is TGCGCCACCCGCCGGGACCCTTCGTCGGAGCAGTTCTTC.

The chain combines TRBV6-6 with TRBJ2-3; TRBD1 is a possible D gene (5 bases). Germline V gene data show CDR1 as MNHNY and CDR2 as SVGAGI (reference sequence). Trimming shortened V by 6 bases and J by 1 base, and 11 bases separated the two germline ends. This CDR3 has 14 amino acids. The CDR3 protein is CASRIGAGTDTQYF. DNA for the CDR3: TGTGCCAGCAGAATAGGGGCGGGCACAGATACGCAGTATTTT.

This chain connects TRBV5-1 to TRBJ2-2; D is undetermined. Trimming cost V 4 bases and J 4 bases, with 5 bases left between them. CDR3 size: 12 residues. Germline V gene data show CDR1 as SGHRS and CDR2 as YFSETQ. Written as DNA, the CDR3 is TGCGCCAGCAGCCCCCTCACCGGGGAGCTGTTTTTT. Protein sequence: CASSPLTGELFF.

The chain couples TRBV29-1 to TRBJ2-7; D perhaps matches TRBD1 (6 bases). Germline CDR1 and CDR2: SQVTM and ANQGSEA. This CDR3 is 15 amino acids long. Trimming removed 0 bases from V and 2 bases from J, with 14 bases in between. CDR3 protein: CSVEDPDSNPYEQYF. The CDR3 bases are TGCAGCGTTGAAGATCCGGACAGCAACCCCTACGAGCAGTACTTC.

This chain links TRBV29-1 with TRBJ2-7, with no clear D. This CDR3 comprises 12 residues. Germline lookup yields CDR1 SQVTM and CDR2 ANQGSEA. With 6 bases removed from V and 4 bases from J, the gap between germline ends came to 13 bases. CDR3 DNA sequence: TGCAGCGTGGAGAAAGACGGATACGAGCAGTACTTC. Translation gives CSVEKDGYEQYF.